This T cell receptor beta chain was sequenced for a study of patients and donors after allogeneic stem cell transplantation. V was clipped by 3 bases and J by 0 bases, with 18 bases between them. The CDR3 length is 17 residues. Germline CDR1 and CDR2: DFQATT and SNEGSKA (reference sequence). A single record per CDR3 protein comes from TCRdb applying MiXCR to the RT-PCR reads. The sample holds more than 75,000 distinct CDR3 sequences, 5% seen once. This clonotype was counted between two and nine times. The receptor was derived from a human donor who was either an allogeneic HSCT recipient or a stem cell or donor lymphocyte infusion donor (not recorded which). It is not recorded whose cells these are; they may come from a transplant donor. The sequencing sample was made of blood, either unsorted or a sorted T cell fraction (not recorded which). The chain couples TRBV20-1 to TRBJ2-4; D may correspond to TRBD1 or TRBD2 (7 bases each). The CDR3 is CSASRIREGAAKNIQYF. Here the CDR3 DNA reads TGCAGTGCTAGTCGGATTAGGGAGGGGGCAGCCAAAAACATTCAGTACTTC.